This T cell receptor (beta chain) was captured by sequencing in a study of beta chain features in type 1 diabetes (dated by TCRdb to 2017 to 2018). The study in broad terms: Mean age, gender distribution, total cell number and subset yield did not differ between patients and healthy donors. A total of 100 million to 110 million sorted cells were examined across all samples, and a strong correlation was observed between cell number per subset and RNA yield. In the study, TCRB repertoires of sorted circulating CD4+ T cell subsets from recently diagnosed type 1 diabetes patients were compared with those of matched healthy donors. Regulatory and stem cell-like memory subsets were obtained from only 8 patients and roughly 8 healthy donors, while naive and central memory subsets were obtained from all 30 or so donors. The paper's findings and limits, for the study overall: Because cDNA rather than genomic DNA was sequenced, highly expressing activated cells could have been over-represented, although no difference in activation and CD3 levels was found between groups. Patients with type 1 diabetes made fewer insertions and deleted more nucleotides at VDJ recombination sites, implying thymic rearrangement abnormalities. Because small numbers of individuals were included in the HLA sub-analyses, any influence of HLA type on TCRB rearrangement was left unresolved. PCR may preferentially amplify shorter templates, but because patient and control samples were amplified and corrected together, any resulting skew would affect both groups equally. The naive, central memory and regulatory TCRB repertoires appeared to resemble one another more closely among patients than among healthy donors. Type 1 diabetes patients showed a moderate but significant shortening of TCRB CDR3 length in all four CD4+ subsets.

All of the isolated RNA was reverse transcribed with the High Capacity cDNA Reverse Transcription Kit, so expressed TCRB transcripts were sequenced. Deep immunoSEQ sequencing was performed on naive, central memory and regulatory T cell samples, with an average of roughly 4 million total reads per sample. Sorted cells were lysed in RLT buffer, and RNA was extracted using DNase-treated RNeasy Micro or Mini kits according to cell number. Each cell subset was processed on its own to prevent cross-contamination, while patient and healthy donor samples were processed together. The immunoSEQ multiplex PCR was used to amplify TCRB sequences from cDNA, generating 87-bp fragments that spanned the CDR3 region. The amplicons were sequenced using the Illumina HiSeq platform. For the original study's pipeline: PCR bias was computationally corrected using synthetic template baselines, reads within Hamming distance 2 were collapsed, and singletons that could not be merged were discarded. Reads were aligned against IMGT so that V, D and J genes, CDR3 length and insertions or deletions at six rearrangement sites could be assigned. Within each subset, clonotype counts were normalized to the number of sorted cells before true diversity and Gini coefficients were calculated with the tcR R package. Repertoire sharing was quantified using the overlap coefficient calculated on TCRB nucleotide sequences. As a proxy for the pre-selection repertoire, out-of-frame TCRB sequences from naive cells were analyzed. TCRdb provides this immuneACCESS table in a form limited to in-frame rearrangements. Some clones are lacking; in checked studies, under half of them reflect an unresolved V gene, and why the rest are absent is not known. V and J calls and clone size are as listed in that table; D and trimming were resolved from the DNA. The sample has about 930,000 clones on record, roughly a sixth of them singletons. Of the sample, around 0.02% is held by the ten largest clones.

About this clone itself: The clone's antigen remains unknown. Base-call qualities are not available, and no considerably larger clone is one nucleotide away.

From the cysteine up to the phenylalanine, the CDR3 has a length of 12 residues. Only the CDR3 region is kept as DNA, spanning 36 bases read in frame from base 1. Between the V and J ends, shortened by 7 bases and 2 bases respectively, the junction contains 8 bases. CDR1 is given as MDHEN and CDR2 as SYDVKM, both from the germline V gene. From each donor, a single peripheral blood sample of around 120 mL on average was drawn into heparinised tubes. A BD FACSAria II was used to sort naive, central memory, regulatory and stem cell-like memory CD4+ T cells with a panel that included CD45RO, CCR7, CD25, CD127, CD95 and CD27. All sorted populations exceeded 98% purity. Right away, PBMCs were isolated by Lymphoprep density gradient centrifugation and were stained directly, with no culture step. So that batch effects would be minimized, each experiment stained and sorted samples in pairs, pairing one healthy donor with one patient.

Specimen: naive CD4+ T cells from blood. The cell subset or site label corresponds to: true naive CD4+ T cells. This TCR was recovered from a woman aged 18-35 years in good health. The chain couples TRBV28 to TRBJ1-1, with the D gene too uncertain to name. The CDR3 region has the sequence CASIGRNTEAFF. The nucleotides are TGTGCCAGCATTGGCAGAAACACTGAAGCTTTCTTT.